Below, 7 T cell receptor beta chains from the same sample are listed, as sequenced in a study of T cells in Graves' hyperthyroidism and ophthalmopathy. Amplified regions were TCR beta CDR3 sequences from RNA transcripts. Using the HTBI primer set, a first-round RT-PCR was run on the TCR CDR3. TCRdb passed the multiplex PCR reads through MiXCR, listing each CDR3 protein once. The sample includes 300,000 to 450,000 distinct CDR3 sequences, around 14% seen only once; the top ten take roughly 33%. Sequencing was done on a sample of blood. The receptors were sampled from a young woman with Graves' hyperthyroidism.

The chain joins TRBV3-1 to TRBJ2-7; 8 bases align to TRBD1. The germline CDR1 and CDR2 sequences are LGHDT and YNNKEL (reference sequence). This CDR3 contains 16 residues. V trimming: 0 bases; J trimming: 4 bases; junction bases outside the gene matches: 8. CDR3 in amino acids: CASSQDTWTGRYEQYF. DNA of the CDR3: TGTGCCAGCAGCCAAGACACCTGGACAGGGCGATACGAGCAGTACTTC.

This clonotype was seen only a few times. This chain uses TRBV28 with TRBJ2-7; tentatively, D is TRBD1 or TRBD2 (5 bases each). CDR1 is MDHEN and CDR2 is SYDVKM in the germline V gene. The V and J ends lost 6 bases and 3 bases respectively, with 24 bases between them. The CDR3 is 17 amino acids. Written as DNA, the CDR3 is TGTGCCAGCAGCTCCCCCCAGAACCGGGACGGGAACTACGAGCAGTACTTC. Amino acids: CASSSPQNRDGNYEQYF.

In this sample, this clonotype turned up many times. This rearrangement joins TRBV6-1 to TRBJ1-5, with a possible D match to TRBD1 (5 bases). The CDR3 totals 14 residues. Germline V lookup: CDR1 MNHNS, CDR2 SASEGT. Between the trimmed V and J ends, which lost 8 bases and 6 bases, there was a span of 17 bases. The CDR3 is CASSQGARAQPQHF. Here the CDR3 DNA reads TGTGCCAGCTCGCAAGGGGCCAGGGCTCAGCCCCAGCATTTT.

This clonotype showed up just a few times. This chain uses TRBV5-1 with TRBJ2-5, with 7 nucleotides matching TRBD1. Germline CDR1 SGHRS, CDR2 YFSETQ. J was trimmed by 1 base and V by 3 bases; bases with no gene match: 3. The CDR3 length is 14 residues. Here the CDR3 reads CASSSTGTQETQYF. The CDR3 nucleotides are TGCGCCAGCAGCTCGACAGGGACCCAAGAGACCCAGTACTTC.

In this sample, this clonotype turned up a few times. The rearrangement joins TRBV6-1 to TRBJ2-3; D might be TRBD1 (6 bases). CDR3 length equals 13 residues. Trimming took 10 bases from V and 0 from J, leaving 11 bases between them. The germline gives CDR1 MNHNS, CDR2 SASEGT. In nucleotides, the CDR3 is TGTGCCACCAGGGGCCCTAGCACAGATACGCAGTATTTT. Translated: CATRGPSTDTQYF.

The chain recombines TRBV7-2 with TRBJ2-1; no reliable D call. Germline V gives CDR1 SGHTA, CDR2 FQGNSA. The CDR3 spans 15 residues. V lost 5 bases, J lost 4 bases, and 15 bases lay in between. The CDR3 bases are TGTGCCAGCAGCGAGACTCGAGCCTATTACAATGAGCAGTTCTTC. Its translation: CASSETRAYYNEQFF.

This clonotype was seen a few times. The V call is TRBV7-9, the J call TRBJ2-1; D is ambiguous. The germline CDR1 and CDR2 sequences are SEHNR and FQNEAQ (reference sequence). Trimming took 4 bases from V and 15 from J, leaving 13 bases between them. This CDR3 comprises 11 residues. The CDR3 region is CASSSALLGFF. The DNA of the CDR3 is TGTGCCAGCAGCTCCGCCCTGCTCGGGTTCTTC.